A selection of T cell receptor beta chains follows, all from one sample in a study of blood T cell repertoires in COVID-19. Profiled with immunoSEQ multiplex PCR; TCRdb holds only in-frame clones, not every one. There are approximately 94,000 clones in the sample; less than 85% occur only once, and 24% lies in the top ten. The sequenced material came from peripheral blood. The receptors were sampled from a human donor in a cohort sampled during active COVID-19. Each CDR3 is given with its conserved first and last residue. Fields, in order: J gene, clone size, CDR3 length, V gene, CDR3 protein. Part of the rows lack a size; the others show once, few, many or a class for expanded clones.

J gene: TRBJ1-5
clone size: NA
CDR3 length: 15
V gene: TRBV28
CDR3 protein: CASSAQQGAYQPQHF

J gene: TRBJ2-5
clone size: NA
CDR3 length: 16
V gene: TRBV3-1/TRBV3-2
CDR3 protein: CASSQKPRGGLETQYF

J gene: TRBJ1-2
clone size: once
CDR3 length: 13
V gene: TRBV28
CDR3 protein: CASSAVGGDGYTF

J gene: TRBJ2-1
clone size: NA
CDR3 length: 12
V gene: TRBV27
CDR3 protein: CASYRVPLWPFF

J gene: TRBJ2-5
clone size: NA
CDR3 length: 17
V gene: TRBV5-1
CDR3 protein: CASSAAVGTGGRETQYF

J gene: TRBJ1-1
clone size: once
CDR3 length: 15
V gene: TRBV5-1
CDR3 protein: CASSTHRGINTEAFF

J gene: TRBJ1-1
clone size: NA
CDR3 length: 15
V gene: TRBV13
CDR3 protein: CASSLGGAQNTEAFF

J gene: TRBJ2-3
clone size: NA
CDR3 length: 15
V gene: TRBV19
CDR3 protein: CASSIDGVPTDTQYF

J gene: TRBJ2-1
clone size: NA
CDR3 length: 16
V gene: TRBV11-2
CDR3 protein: CASSSTAGLAGNEQFF

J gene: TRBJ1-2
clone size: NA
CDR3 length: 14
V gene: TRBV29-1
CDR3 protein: CSVTTGSERGGYTF

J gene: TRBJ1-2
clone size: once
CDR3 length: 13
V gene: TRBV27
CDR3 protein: CASSSTGVYGYTF

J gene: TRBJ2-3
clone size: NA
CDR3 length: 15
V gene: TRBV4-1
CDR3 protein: CASSQSGTSGDTQYF

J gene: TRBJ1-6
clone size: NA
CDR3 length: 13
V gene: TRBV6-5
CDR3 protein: CASDRGLDSPLHF

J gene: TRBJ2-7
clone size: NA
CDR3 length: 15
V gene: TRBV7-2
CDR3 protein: CASSLAGTGPYEQYF

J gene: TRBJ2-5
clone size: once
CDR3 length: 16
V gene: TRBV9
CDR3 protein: CASSVEGTGGRETQYF

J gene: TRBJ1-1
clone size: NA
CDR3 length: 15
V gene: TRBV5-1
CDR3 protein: CASSPRDRVNTEAFF

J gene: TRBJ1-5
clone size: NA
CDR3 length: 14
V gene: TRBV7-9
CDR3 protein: CASSFTGSNQPQHF

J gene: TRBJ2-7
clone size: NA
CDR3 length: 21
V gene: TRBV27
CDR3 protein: CASSRFLAVAGGFRNPYEQYF

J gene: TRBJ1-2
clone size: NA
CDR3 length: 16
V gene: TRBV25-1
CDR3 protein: CASSGGRDRGNYGYTF

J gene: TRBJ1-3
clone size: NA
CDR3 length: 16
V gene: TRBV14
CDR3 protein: CASSGYRVSGGNTIYF

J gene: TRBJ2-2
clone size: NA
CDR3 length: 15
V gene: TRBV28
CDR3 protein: CASSPSGLLNRELFF

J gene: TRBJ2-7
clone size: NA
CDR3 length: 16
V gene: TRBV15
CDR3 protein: CATSGQTGTSSYEQYF

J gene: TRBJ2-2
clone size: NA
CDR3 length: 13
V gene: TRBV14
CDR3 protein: CASSLGGSGELFF

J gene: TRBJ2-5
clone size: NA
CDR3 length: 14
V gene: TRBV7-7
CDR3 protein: CASSSAGAKETQYF

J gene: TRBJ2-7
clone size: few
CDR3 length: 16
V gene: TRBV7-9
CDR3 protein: CASSLTGGNVGYEQYF

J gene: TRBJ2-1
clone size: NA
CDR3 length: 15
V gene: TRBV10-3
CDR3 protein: CAISKGLAGADEQFF

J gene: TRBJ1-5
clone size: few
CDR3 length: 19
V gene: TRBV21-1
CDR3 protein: CASSKFETGVLYSNQPQHF

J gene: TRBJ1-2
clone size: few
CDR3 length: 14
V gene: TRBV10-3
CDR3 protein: CAISVGTGDAGYTF